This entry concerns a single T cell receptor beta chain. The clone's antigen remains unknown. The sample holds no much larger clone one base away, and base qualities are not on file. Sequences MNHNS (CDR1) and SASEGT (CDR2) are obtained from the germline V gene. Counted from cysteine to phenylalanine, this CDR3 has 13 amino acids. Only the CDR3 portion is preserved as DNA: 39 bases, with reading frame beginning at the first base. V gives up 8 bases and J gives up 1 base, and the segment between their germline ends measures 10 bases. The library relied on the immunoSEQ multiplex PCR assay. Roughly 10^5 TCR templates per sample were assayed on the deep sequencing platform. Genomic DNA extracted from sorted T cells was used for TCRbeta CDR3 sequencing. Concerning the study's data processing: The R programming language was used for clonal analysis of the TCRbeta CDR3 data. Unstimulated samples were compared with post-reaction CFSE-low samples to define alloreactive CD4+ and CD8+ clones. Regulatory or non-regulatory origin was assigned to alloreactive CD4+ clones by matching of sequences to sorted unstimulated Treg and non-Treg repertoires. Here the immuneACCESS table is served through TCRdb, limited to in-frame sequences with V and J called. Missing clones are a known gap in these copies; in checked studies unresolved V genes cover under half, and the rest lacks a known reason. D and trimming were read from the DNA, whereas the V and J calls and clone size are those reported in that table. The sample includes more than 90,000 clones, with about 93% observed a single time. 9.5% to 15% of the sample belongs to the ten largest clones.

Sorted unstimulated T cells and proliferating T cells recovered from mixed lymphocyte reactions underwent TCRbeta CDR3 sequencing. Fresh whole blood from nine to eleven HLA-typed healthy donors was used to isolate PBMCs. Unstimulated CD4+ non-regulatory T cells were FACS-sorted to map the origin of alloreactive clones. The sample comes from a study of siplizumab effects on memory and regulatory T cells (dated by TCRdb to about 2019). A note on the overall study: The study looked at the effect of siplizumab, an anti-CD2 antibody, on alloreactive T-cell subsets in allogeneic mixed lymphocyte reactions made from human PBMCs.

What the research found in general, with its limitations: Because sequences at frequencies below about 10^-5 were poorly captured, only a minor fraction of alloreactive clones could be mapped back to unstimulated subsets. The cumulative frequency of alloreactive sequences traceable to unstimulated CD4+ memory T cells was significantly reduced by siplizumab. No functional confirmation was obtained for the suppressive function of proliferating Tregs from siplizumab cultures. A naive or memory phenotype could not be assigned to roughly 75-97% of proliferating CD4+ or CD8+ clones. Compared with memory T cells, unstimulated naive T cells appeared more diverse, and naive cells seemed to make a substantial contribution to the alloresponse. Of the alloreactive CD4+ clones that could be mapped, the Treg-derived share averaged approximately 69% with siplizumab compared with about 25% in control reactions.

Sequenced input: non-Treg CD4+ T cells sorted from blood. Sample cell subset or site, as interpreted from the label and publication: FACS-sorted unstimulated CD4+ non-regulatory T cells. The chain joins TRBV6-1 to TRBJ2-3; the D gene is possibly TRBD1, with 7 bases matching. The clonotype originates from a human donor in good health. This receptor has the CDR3 CASLRGGTDTQYF. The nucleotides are TGTGCCAGCCTCAGGGGGGGCACAGATACGCAGTATTTT.